This T cell receptor beta chain emerged from a study of cytomegalovirus exposure and HLA in healthy donors. Whole-study results and caveats: In a later analysis, at a false discovery rate of 0.05, over 15,000 TCR beta sequences matched HLA alleles.

The table lists this clone with a few counts. The antigen is unknown. Primers: 60 Vbeta forward and 13 Jbeta reverse. TCRdb's copy holds only in-frame clones and misses some; the assay was immunoSEQ multiplex PCR. This sample has approximately 120,000 clones, with 77% found just once. Per germline, CDR1 SGHVS and CDR2 FNYEAQ. V lost 3 bases to trimming and J lost 6 bases; unmatched junction nucleotides: 12. There are 17 residues in the CDR3. This chain connects TRBV7-6 to TRBJ2-7; 12 bases fit TRBD2. Sample: PBMCs. The clonotype originates from a woman aged 35 to 49 in good health and CMV-seropositive. As DNA, the CDR3 is TGTGCCAGCAGCTTGGGTCTAGCGGGAGGGCCGATTCGCGAGCAGTACTTC. Its protein is CASSLGLAGGPIREQYF. Based on the CDR3 plus reference TRBV7-6 and TRBJ2-7, the full variable domain is GAGVSQSPRYKVTKRGQDVALRCDPISGHVSLYWYRQALGQGPEFLTYFNYEAQQDKSGLPNDRFSAERPEGSISTLTIQRTEQRDSAMYRCASSLGLAGGPIREQYFGPGTRLTVT.